Sequencing of this T cell receptor beta chain was carried out in a study of molecular identifiers for immune sequencing clone quantification. TCRdb passed the PCR reads through MiXCR, listing each CDR3 protein once. The sample consists of approximately 40,000 distinct CDR3 sequences, less than 20% of them appearing once. General observations from the study: Clone sizes could be underestimated for highly expanded clones when identical TCR molecules share a barcode. Spiked Jurkat TCR RNA equal to one cell could reportedly be picked out among approximately 980,000 naive cells.

This clonotype was seen many times. Its specificity is not known. Germline values: CDR1 SEHNR, CDR2 FQNEAQ (reference sequence). With 2 bases removed from V and 8 bases from J, the gap between germline ends came to 7 bases. The CDR3 is 12 residues long. This clonotype was obtained from a human donor in good health. Some libraries in this study had Jurkat cell RNA spiked in. Sequenced material: naive CD8+ T cells from blood, with Jurkat cell RNA spiked in. Subset: FACS-sorted CD8+CD4-CCR7+CD45RA+ naive T cells. J is TRBJ2-1 and V is TRBV7-9; no definite D call. CDR3: CASSLRSHEQFF. The CDR3 DNA sequence: TGTGCCAGCAGCTTAAGGAGTCATGAGCAGTTCTTC.